The 17 T cell receptor beta chains in this list originate from one sample, sequenced in a study of Graves' ophthalmopathy and Graves' hyperthyroidism. TCR beta CDR3 amplification used RNA transcripts. An initial RT-PCR round employing HTBI primers preceded a second-round multiplex PCR. TCRdb itself ran the multiplex PCR reads through MiXCR, one entry per CDR3 protein. This table has about 370,000 distinct CDR3 sequences, around 18% appearing once. The sample consisted of peripheral blood. Receptors originate from a woman aged 18 to 35 with Graves' ophthalmopathy.

This clonotype was seen ten or more times. Sequence at one end of the junction differs from germline and may be a read error. The chain employs TRBV12-3 or TRBV12-4 and TRBJ2-7; no clear D gene. The CDR3 is 13 amino acids. The CDR3 sequence: CASSLLGRNEQCF. As DNA, the CDR3 is TGTGCCAGCAGTCTTTTAGGACGTAACGAGCAGTGCTTC.

Ten or more counts support this clonotype. The V call is TRBV7-7, the J call TRBJ2-5; possibly TRBD2 for D (6 bases). Germline CDR1 and CDR2: SSHAT and FNYEAQ (reference sequence). The CDR3 runs 12 residues. CDR3 loop: CASAGPQETQYF. DNA for the CDR3: TGTGCTTCGGCGGGGCCACAAGAGACCCAGTACTTC.

In this sample, this clonotype turned up many times. The V and J genes are TRBV30 and TRBJ2-7; possible D gene TRBD2, 5 bases. The germline V gene has CDR1 GTSNPN and CDR2 SVGIG (reference sequence). CDR3 length: 12 residues. The germline V and J ends were trimmed by 2 bases and 5 bases, with 10 bases remaining between them. CDR3 in amino acids: CAWSSRGHEQYF. The CDR3 DNA follows: TGTGCCTGGAGTTCCCGGGGTCACGAGCAGTACTTC.

This clonotype was recorded many times. The V call is TRBV13, the J call TRBJ1-2; TRBD1 aligns across 7 bases. The CDR3 covers 15 residues. V trimming: 7 bases; J trimming: 0 bases; junction bases outside the gene matches: 8. Per germline, CDR1 PRHDT and CDR2 FYEKMQ (reference sequence). DNA of the CDR3: TGTGCCAGCACCATGAAGGGGGCCCCTAACTATGGCTACACCTTC. Translating it yields CASTMKGAPNYGYTF.

The sample holds many counts of this clonotype. The V and J genes are TRBV7-8 and TRBJ2-7; 10 bases match TRBD1. Germline assignment: CDR1 SGHVS and CDR2 FQNEAQ. The CDR3 extends over 15 amino acids. V trimming: 5 bases; J trimming: 6 bases; junction bases outside the gene matches: 10. CDR3 sequence reads: CASSPPGQGPREQYF. Written as DNA, the CDR3 is TGTGCCAGCAGCCCCCCGGGACAGGGGCCTCGCGAGCAGTACTTC.

This clonotype was seen many times. The V and J genes are TRBV4-3 and TRBJ2-2, with 11 bases that match TRBD1. Germline lookup yields CDR1 LGHNA and CDR2 YSLEER. Unmatched junction bases numbered 9, after V lost 4 bases and J lost 8 bases. This CDR3 region has 16 residues. In nucleotides, the CDR3 is TGCGCCAGCAGCCGGGGACAGGGGGTCGACGGAGGGGAGCTGTTTTTT. Amino acid sequence: CASSRGQGVDGGELFF.

This chain links TRBV5-1 with TRBJ1-5; 7 bases are shared with TRBD1. The V segment lost 4 bases and the J segment 4 bases; nucleotides outside the gene matches: 5. In germline, CDR1 is SGHRS, CDR2 YFSETQ. The CDR3 length is 14 residues. The CDR3 coding sequence is TGCGCCAGCAGCCGGGACAGTCCTAATCAGCCCCAGCATTTT. This gives the protein CASSRDSPNQPQHF. The full variable domain, in which reference TRBV5-1 and TRBJ1-5 provide the parts outside the CDR3, is KAGVTQTPRYLIKTRGQQVTLSCSPISGHRSVSWYQQTPGQGLQFLFEYFSETQRNKGNFPGRFSGRQFSNSRSEMNVSTLELGDSALYLCASSRDSPNQPQHFGDGTRLSIL.

In its sample, this clonotype was seen once. The CDR3 sequence is CASTKDYSPTEAFF. The CDR3 DNA sequence: TGTGCCAGCACAAAGGACTATTCTCCCACTGAAGCTTTCTTT. The J gene is TRBJ1-1, the V gene TRBV6-1; D ambiguous. The V end lost 7 bases, the J end lost 4 bases, and 16 bases lay between the germline ends. Per germline, CDR1 MNHNS and CDR2 SASEGT. The CDR3 length is 14 residues.

At least ten counts were recorded for this clonotype. The CDR3 protein is CASRQGARFANTGELFF. The CDR3 nucleotides are TGTGCCAGCAGACAGGGGGCGAGGTTCGCGAACACCGGGGAGCTGTTTTTT. The chain combines TRBV11-2 with TRBJ2-2, with 9 bases matching TRBD1. CDR1 is SGHAT and CDR2 is FQNNGV in the germline V gene. The CDR3 loop spans 17 amino acids. With V trimmed by 6 bases and J by 0 bases, 8 bases remained unmatched.

This clonotype came up many times. The gene calls are TRBV6-1 and TRBJ2-5; no definite D call. Trimming stripped 4 bases from V and 0 bases from J, with 3 bases between. The CDR3 runs to 12 residues. Germline V lookup: CDR1 MNHNS, CDR2 SASEGT. The CDR3 loop reads CASSADQETQYF. Written as DNA, the CDR3 is TGTGCCAGCAGTGCGGACCAAGAGACCCAGTACTTC.

This clonotype was recorded at least ten times. The chain combines TRBV5-1 with TRBJ2-5; 12 bases agree with TRBD2. V shed 5 bases and J 4 bases; nucleotides not matched to a gene: 12. Germline V gene data show CDR1 as SGHRS and CDR2 as YFSETQ. CDR3 length equals 17 residues. DNA of the CDR3: TGCGCCAGCAGACTCATTCCTAGCGGGAGGGCCGGAGAGACCCAGTACTTC. Amino acid sequence: CASRLIPSGRAGETQYF.

This clonotype was picked up a small number of times. The gene calls are TRBV12-3 or TRBV12-4 and TRBJ1-5, with unresolved D. V was pared by 3 bases and J by 4 bases, with 16 bases between. The CDR3 has 16 residues. DNA of the CDR3: TGTGCCAGCAGTTTTGGTACCGGCACTACTAATCAGCCCCAGCATTTT. Translating it yields CASSFGTGTTNQPQHF.

This clonotype was counted at least ten times. The chain links TRBV6-2 or TRBV6-3 to TRBJ1-6, with D perhaps matching TRBD1 (6 bases). Germline CDR1 is MNHEY and CDR2 is SVGEGT. Trimming pared 6 bases from V and 7 bases from J, leaving 19 bases between. The CDR3 is 16 amino acids. The DNA of the CDR3 is TGTGCCAGCAGCCGAAAGACAGGTCAAGACAATTCACCCCTCCACTTT. It encodes CASSRKTGQDNSPLHF.

In this sample, this clonotype turned up many times. This chain joins TRBV15 and TRBJ2-7; a possible D gene is TRBD1 (5 bases). Germline V gene data show CDR1 as LNHNV and CDR2 as YYDKDF (reference sequence). Trimming took off 6 bases at V and 3 bases at J, with 12 bases between the two ends. The CDR3 spans 13 residues. The CDR3 nucleotides are TGTGCCACCAGTCGTGGGGCGTTCTACGAGCAGTACTTC. This encodes CATSRGAFYEQYF.

This clonotype was counted at least ten times. The chain has TRBV29-1 and TRBJ1-1; possibly TRBD1 for D (6 bases). There are 13 residues in the CDR3. The V and J ends lost 7 bases and 0 bases respectively, with 12 bases between them. CDR1 and CDR2 from the germline V gene are SQVTM and ANQGSEA. Here the CDR3 reads CSATGTMNTEAFF. The CDR3 DNA sequence: TGCAGCGCCACCGGGACAATGAACACTGAAGCTTTCTTT.

This clonotype was counted at least ten times. V and J are TRBV28 and TRBJ1-3; D not certain. V was cut by 7 bases and J by 4 bases, with 8 bases left in between. CDR3 length: 12 residues. Germline V gives CDR1 MDHEN, CDR2 SYDVKM. CDR3 in amino acids: CASTWGGNTIYF. Written as DNA, the CDR3 is TGTGCCAGCACCTGGGGAGGAAACACCATATATTTT.

This clonotype has at least ten counts. The chain uses TRBV7-6 and TRBJ2-7, with TRBD1 matching over 9 bases. The CDR3 is 16 residues long. The V gene end was trimmed by 5 bases and the J gene end by 6 bases; junction bases not matched to a gene: 14. Per the germline V gene, CDR1 is SGHVS and CDR2 is FNYEAQ. The CDR3 spells CASSPRGGTGPREQYF. CDR3 DNA: TGTGCCAGCAGCCCCAGGGGGGGGACAGGGCCTCGCGAGCAGTACTTC.